These 17 T cell receptor beta chains came from one sample sequenced in a study of OX40 agonist ivuxolimab in advanced cancers. The repertoire was sequenced with immunoSEQ multiplex PCR; TCRdb's copy has only in-frame clones and lacks some. The table shows 20,000 to 25,000 clones, with 88% occurring only once. Sequenced here: CD4+ or CD8+ T cells sorted from blood, sampled in a trial of the OX40 agonist ivuxolimab. All receptors derive from an adult with an advanced solid tumor such as melanoma, head and neck, liver or kidney cancer.

The chain joins TRBV18 to TRBJ2-5; 10 nucleotides align to TRBD1. The ends lost 0 bases at V and 0 bases at J; junction bases unmatched: 4. Germline values: CDR1 KGHSH, CDR2 LQKENI. This CDR3 has 17 amino acids. The CDR3: CASSPPEDRGYQETQYF. CDR3 nucleotide sequence: TGTGCCAGCTCACCACCTGAGGACAGGGGGTACCAAGAGACCCAGTACTTC.

The chain recombines TRBV5-1 with TRBJ2-3, with 8 bases lining up with TRBD2. The CDR3 spans 16 residues. Germline V gene sequence: CDR1 SGHRS, CDR2 YFSETQ. Unmatched junction bases numbered 9, after V lost 4 bases and J lost 2 bases. The CDR3 DNA reads as TGCGCCAGCAGCGTAGCGGGGCCTATCGCCACAGATACGCAGTATTTT. Protein product: CASSVAGPIATDTQYF.

Regarding this clone: The sample holds other DNA sequences that translate to the same CDR3. The CDR3 region is CASSPDRAGGNTIYF. The CDR3 bases are TGTGCCAGCAGTCCGGACAGGGCCGGGGGAAACACCATATATTTT. This chain uses TRBV25-1 with TRBJ1-3; the match to TRBD1 covers 8 bases. The V and J ends lost 5 bases and 4 bases, in that order; junction bases with no gene match: 7. Germline-derived CDR1 and CDR2 are MGHDK and SYGVNS. This CDR3 is built from 15 residues. The full variable domain, its missing parts supplied by reference TRBV25-1 and TRBJ1-3, is EADIYQTPRYLVIGTGKKITLECSQTMGHDKMYWYQQDPGMELHLIHYSYGVNSTEKGDLSSESTVSRIRTEHFPLTLESARPSHTSQYLCASSPDRAGGNTIYFGEGSWLTVV.

CDR3 in DNA: TGTGCCACCAGCAGAGTCACGTATCAAGAGACCCAGTACTTC. Protein: CATSRVTYQETQYF. The genes are TRBV15 and TRBJ2-5, with D unclear. The CDR3 is 14 residues long. Trimming removed 1 base from V and 2 bases from J, with 8 bases in between. The germline gives CDR1 LNHNV, CDR2 YYDKDF (reference sequence).

J is TRBJ1-5 and V is TRBV6-1; no clear D. Germline V gives CDR1 MNHNS, CDR2 SASEGT. V lost 3 bases and J 4 bases, leaving 16 bases between the germline ends. The CDR3 extends over 16 amino acids. The CDR3 bases are TGTGCCAGCAGTGACTTTCACAACCAGGCAAATCAGCCCCAGCATTTT. Translating gives CASSDFHNQANQPQHF.

CDR3 protein: CASTAFVRDGDEQYF. The CDR3 bases are TGTGCCAGCACCGCCTTCGTCAGGGACGGAGACGAGCAGTACTTC. The rearrangement links TRBV2 to TRBJ2-7; D may correspond to TRBD1 or TRBD2 (5 bases each). V was shortened by 7 bases and J by 5 bases, with 21 bases between the two germline ends. CDR3 length equals 15 residues. Germline loops: CDR1 SNHLY, CDR2 FYNNEI.

CDR3 nucleotide sequence: TGTGCCAGCAGTAAGAGCCCCTACAATGAGCAGTTCTTC. Amino acids: CASSKSPYNEQFF. The chain carries TRBV7-6 and TRBJ2-1; D gene ambiguous. V was clipped by 6 bases and J by 2 bases, with 8 bases between them. CDR3 size: 13 residues. Germline CDR1 and CDR2: SGHVS and FNYEAQ.

The gene calls are TRBV5-1 and TRBJ2-5; TRBD1 agrees at 7 bases. This CDR3 is 17 amino acids long. V shed 0 bases and J 2 bases; nucleotides not matched to a gene: 10. Germline V gives CDR1 SGHRS, CDR2 YFSETQ. The CDR3 region is CASSLDGTDGPQETQYF. In DNA form, the CDR3 reads TGCGCCAGCAGCTTGGATGGGACAGATGGTCCACAAGAGACCCAGTACTTC.

The gene calls are TRBV4-3 and TRBJ1-1; the D is unclear. In germline, CDR1 is LGHNA, CDR2 YSLEER. The CDR3 runs 13 residues. The ends were cut back, 0 bases at V and 7 bases at J, with 9 bases in the middle. The DNA of the CDR3 is TGCGCCAGCAGCCAAGAGGTGTTAAGTGAAGCTTTCTTT. As protein: CASSQEVLSEAFF.

The chain combines TRBV14 with TRBJ2-2; possibly TRBD1 for D (6 bases). V was pared by 4 bases and J by 2 bases, with 20 bases between. This CDR3 has 18 residues. The germline V gene has CDR1 SGHDN and CDR2 FVKESK. CDR3 nucleotide sequence: TGTGCCAGCAGCCCTTTCTACTCCGGGACATTAAACACCGGGGAGCTGTTTTTT. Protein: CASSPFYSGTLNTGELFF.

The CDR3 region is CASSPGVGTYNEQFF. The CDR3 nucleotides read TGTGCCAGCAGCCCGGGAGTGGGCACCTACAATGAGCAGTTCTTC. The chain uses TRBV13 and TRBJ2-1, with D possibly TRBD2 on 6 matching bases. The V end lost 5 bases, the J end lost 2 bases, and 13 bases lay between the germline ends. Germline V gene sequence: CDR1 PRHDT, CDR2 FYEKMQ (reference sequence). The CDR3 is 15 residues long. The complete variable domain, with remaining parts taken from reference TRBV13 and TRBJ2-1, reads AAGVIQSPRHLIKEKRETATLKCYPIPRHDTVYWYQQGPGQDPQFLISFYEKMQSDKGSIPDRFSAQQFSDYHSELNMSSLELGDSALYFCASSPGVGTYNEQFFGPGTRLTVL.

This clone came up once. J is TRBJ2-2 and V is TRBV9, with 8 bases matching TRBD1. This CDR3 region has 16 residues. V dropped 4 bases and J dropped 2; count of bases not matched to a gene: 7. Germline lookup yields CDR1 SGDLS and CDR2 YYNGEE. CDR3 coding DNA: TGTGCCAGCAGCTCTGTGGACAGGGTAAACACCGGGGAGCTGTTTTTT. As protein: CASSSVDRVNTGELFF.

The rearrangement joins TRBV7-8 to TRBJ2-7, with 12 nucleotides matching TRBD2. CDR3 length: 14 residues. Germline loops: CDR1 SGHVS, CDR2 FQNEAQ. The V gene end was trimmed by 4 bases and the J gene end by 4 bases; junction bases not matched to a gene: 2. This CDR3 reads CASSWTSGAYEQYF. The CDR3 DNA reads as TGTGCCAGCAGCTGGACTAGCGGGGCTTACGAGCAGTACTTC.

The rearrangement links TRBV2 to TRBJ2-1, with 8 bases fitting TRBD2. The CDR3 is made up of 15 amino acids. Germline V gene sequence: CDR1 SNHLY, CDR2 FYNNEI. The V segment lost 3 bases and the J segment 3 bases; nucleotides outside the gene matches: 4. CDR3 loop: CASSEGGLGYNEQFF. The CDR3 DNA follows: TGTGCCAGCAGTGAGGGGGGACTAGGCTACAATGAGCAGTTCTTC. The entire variable domain, with the rest obtained from reference TRBV2 and TRBJ2-1, is as follows: EPEVTQTPSHQVTQMGQEVILRCVPISNHLYFYWYRQILGQKVEFLVSFYNNEISEKSEIFDDQFSVERPDGSNFTLKIRSTKLEDSAMYFCASSEGGLGYNEQFFGPGTRLTVL.

The genes are TRBV5-1 and TRBJ2-3; 7 nucleotides line up with TRBD2. Trimming removed 0 bases from V and 0 bases from J; junction bases left unmatched: 4. The germline gives CDR1 SGHRS, CDR2 YFSETQ. The CDR3 runs 16 residues. The CDR3 coding sequence is TGCGCCAGCAGCTTGGGCGGGAGCCAGAGCACAGATACGCAGTATTTT. It yields the protein CASSLGGSQSTDTQYF.

The rearrangement uses TRBV2 and TRBJ2-1; D remains ambiguous. Germline lookup yields CDR1 SNHLY and CDR2 FYNNEI. Trimming took 4 bases from V and 5 from J, leaving 6 bases between them. The CDR3 consists of 12 residues. DNA of the CDR3: TGTGCCAGCAGTGTAGATAACAATGAGCAGTTCTTC. Its translation is CASSVDNNEQFF.

CDR3 region: CASSEGTGGHEQYF. In DNA, the CDR3 is TGCGCCAGCAGTGAGGGGACAGGGGGACACGAGCAGTACTTC. The V and J genes are TRBV10-2 and TRBJ2-7, with 11 bases fitting TRBD1. With V trimmed by 2 bases and J by 5 bases, 2 bases remained unmatched. There are 14 residues in the CDR3. Germline CDR1 and CDR2: WSHSY and SAAADI.